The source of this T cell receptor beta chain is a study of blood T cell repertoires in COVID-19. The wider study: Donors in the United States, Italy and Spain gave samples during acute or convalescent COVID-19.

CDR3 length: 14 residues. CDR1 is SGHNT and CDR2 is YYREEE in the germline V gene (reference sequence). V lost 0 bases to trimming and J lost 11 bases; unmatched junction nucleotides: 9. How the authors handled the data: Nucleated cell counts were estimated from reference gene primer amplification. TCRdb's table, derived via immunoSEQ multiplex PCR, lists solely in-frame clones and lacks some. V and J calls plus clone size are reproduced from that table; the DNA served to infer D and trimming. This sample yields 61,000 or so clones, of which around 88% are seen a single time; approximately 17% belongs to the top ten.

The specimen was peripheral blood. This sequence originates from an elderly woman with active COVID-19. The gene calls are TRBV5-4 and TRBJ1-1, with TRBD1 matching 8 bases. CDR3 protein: CASSLDQGAGSAFF. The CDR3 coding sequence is TGTGCCAGCAGCTTGGACCAGGGGGCTGGGAGTGCTTTCTTT.